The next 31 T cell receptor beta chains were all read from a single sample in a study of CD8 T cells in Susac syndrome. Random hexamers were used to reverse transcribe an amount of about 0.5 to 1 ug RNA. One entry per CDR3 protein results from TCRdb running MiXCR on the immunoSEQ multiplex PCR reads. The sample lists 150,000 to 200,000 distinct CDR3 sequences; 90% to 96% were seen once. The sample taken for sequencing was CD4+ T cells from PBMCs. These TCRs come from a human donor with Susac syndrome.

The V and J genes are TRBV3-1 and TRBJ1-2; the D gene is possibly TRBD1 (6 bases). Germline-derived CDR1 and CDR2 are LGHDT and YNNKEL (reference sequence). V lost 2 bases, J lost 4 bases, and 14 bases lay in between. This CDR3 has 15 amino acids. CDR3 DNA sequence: TGTGCCAGCAGCCAAACTCCCGGACAGTTCTATGGCTACACCTTC. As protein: CASSQTPGQFYGYTF.

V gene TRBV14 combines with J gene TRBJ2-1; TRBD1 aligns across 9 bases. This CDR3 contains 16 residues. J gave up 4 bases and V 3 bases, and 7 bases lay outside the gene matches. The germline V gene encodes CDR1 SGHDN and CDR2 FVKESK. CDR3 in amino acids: CASSQGDRGWYNEQFF. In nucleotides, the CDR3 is TGTGCCAGCAGCCAGGGTGACAGGGGGTGGTACAATGAGCAGTTCTTC.

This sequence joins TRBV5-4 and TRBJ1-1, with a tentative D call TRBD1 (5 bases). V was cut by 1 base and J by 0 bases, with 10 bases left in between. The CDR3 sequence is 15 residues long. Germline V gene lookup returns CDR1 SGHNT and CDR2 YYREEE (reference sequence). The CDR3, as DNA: TGTGCCAGCAGCTTGTTTGGGGCTTTGAACACTGAAGCTTTCTTT. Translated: CASSLFGALNTEAFF.

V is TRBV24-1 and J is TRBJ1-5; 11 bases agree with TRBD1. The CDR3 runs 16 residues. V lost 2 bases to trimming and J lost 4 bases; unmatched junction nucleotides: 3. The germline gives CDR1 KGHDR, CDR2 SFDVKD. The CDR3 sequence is CATSDSDRGPNQPQHF. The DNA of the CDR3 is TGTGCCACCAGTGATTCGGACAGGGGGCCGAATCAGCCCCAGCATTTT.

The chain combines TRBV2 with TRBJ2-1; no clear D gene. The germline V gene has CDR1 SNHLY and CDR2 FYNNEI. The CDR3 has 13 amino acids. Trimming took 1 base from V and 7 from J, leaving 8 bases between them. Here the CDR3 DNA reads TGTGCCAGCAGTGAAGGGCAGCAAAATGAGCAGTTCTTC. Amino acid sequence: CASSEGQQNEQFF.

CDR3: CASTGVSYNEQFF. CDR3 coding DNA: TGCGCCAGCACCGGGGTTTCGTACAATGAGCAGTTCTTC. V usage is TRBV5-1 and J usage is TRBJ2-1, with D maybe TRBD2 (5 bases). The CDR3 is 13 amino acids. Trimming stripped 6 bases from V and 4 bases from J, with 11 bases between. Per germline, CDR1 SGHRS and CDR2 YFSETQ.

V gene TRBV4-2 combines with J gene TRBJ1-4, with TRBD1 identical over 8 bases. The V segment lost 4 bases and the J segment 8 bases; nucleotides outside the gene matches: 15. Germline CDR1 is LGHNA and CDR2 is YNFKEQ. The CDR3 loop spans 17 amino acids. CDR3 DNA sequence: TGTGCCAGCAGCCGAACTCTCCAGGGGGCGGAAGGGGAAAAACTGTTTTTT. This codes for CASSRTLQGAEGEKLFF.

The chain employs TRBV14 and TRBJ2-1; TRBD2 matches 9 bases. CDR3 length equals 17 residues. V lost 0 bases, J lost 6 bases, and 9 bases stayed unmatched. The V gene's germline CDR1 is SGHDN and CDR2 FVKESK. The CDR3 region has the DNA TGTGCCAGCAGCCAAGATGTTGGCCTAGCGGGGATCAATGAGCAGTTCTTC. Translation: CASSQDVGLAGINEQFF.

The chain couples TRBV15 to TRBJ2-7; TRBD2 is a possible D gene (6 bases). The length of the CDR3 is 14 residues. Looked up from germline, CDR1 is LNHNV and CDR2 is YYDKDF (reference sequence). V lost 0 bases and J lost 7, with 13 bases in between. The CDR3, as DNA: TGTGCCACCAGCAGAGATCGGGGACTGGGGGAGCAGTACTTC. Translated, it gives CATSRDRGLGEQYF.

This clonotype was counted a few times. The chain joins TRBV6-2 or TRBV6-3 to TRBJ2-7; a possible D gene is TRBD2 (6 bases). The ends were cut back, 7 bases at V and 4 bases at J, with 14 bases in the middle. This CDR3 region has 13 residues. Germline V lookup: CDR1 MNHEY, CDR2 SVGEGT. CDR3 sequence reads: CASTWGVGYEQYF. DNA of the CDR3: TGTGCCAGCACCTGGGGGGTCGGGTACGAGCAGTACTTC.

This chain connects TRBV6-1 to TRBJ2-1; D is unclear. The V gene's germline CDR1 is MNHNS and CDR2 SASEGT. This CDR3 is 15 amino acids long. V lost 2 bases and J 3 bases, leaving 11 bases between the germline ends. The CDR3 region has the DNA TGTGCCAGCAGTGAACGATCTGGCAACTACAATGAGCAGTTCTTC. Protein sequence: CASSERSGNYNEQFF.

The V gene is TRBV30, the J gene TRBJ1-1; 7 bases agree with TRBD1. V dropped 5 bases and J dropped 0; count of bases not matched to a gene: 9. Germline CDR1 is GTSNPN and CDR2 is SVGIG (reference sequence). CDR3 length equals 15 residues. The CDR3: CAWEKVGQMNTEAFF. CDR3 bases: TGTGCCTGGGAAAAAGTGGGACAGATGAACACTGAAGCTTTCTTT.

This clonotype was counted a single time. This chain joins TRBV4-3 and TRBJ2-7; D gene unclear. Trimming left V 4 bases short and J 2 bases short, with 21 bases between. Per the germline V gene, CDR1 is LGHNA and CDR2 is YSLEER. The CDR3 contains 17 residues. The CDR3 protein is CASSLAVGSESPYEQYF. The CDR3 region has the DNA TGCGCCAGCAGCCTGGCGGTGGGAAGCGAGTCCCCCTACGAGCAGTACTTC.

CDR3: CASSLKAGGPDTQYF. The DNA for the CDR3 is TGTGCCAGCAGCTTAAAAGCGGGGGGGCCAGATACGCAGTATTTT. This chain connects TRBV7-2 to TRBJ2-3; 10 bases fit TRBD2. V shed 2 bases and J 4 bases; nucleotides not matched to a gene: 3. The germline V gene has CDR1 SGHTA and CDR2 FQGNSA. The CDR3 is made up of 15 amino acids.

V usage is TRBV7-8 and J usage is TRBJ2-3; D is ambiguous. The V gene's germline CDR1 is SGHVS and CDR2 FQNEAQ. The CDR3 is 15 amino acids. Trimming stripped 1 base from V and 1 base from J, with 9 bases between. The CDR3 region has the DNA TGTGCCAGCAGCTTAGGGGGATTCGGCACAGATACGCAGTATTTT. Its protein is CASSLGGFGTDTQYF.

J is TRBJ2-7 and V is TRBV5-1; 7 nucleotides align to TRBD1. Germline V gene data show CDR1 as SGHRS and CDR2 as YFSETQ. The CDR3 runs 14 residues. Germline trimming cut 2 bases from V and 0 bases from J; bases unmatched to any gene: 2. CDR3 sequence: CASSFTGDSYEQYF. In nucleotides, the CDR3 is TGCGCCAGCAGCTTCACAGGGGACTCCTACGAGCAGTACTTC. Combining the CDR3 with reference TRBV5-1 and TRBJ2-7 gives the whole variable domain KAGVTQTPRYLIKTRGQQVTLSCSPISGHRSVSWYQQTPGQGLQFLFEYFSETQRNKGNFPGRFSGRQFSNSRSEMNVSTLELGDSALYLCASSFTGDSYEQYFGPGTRLTVT.

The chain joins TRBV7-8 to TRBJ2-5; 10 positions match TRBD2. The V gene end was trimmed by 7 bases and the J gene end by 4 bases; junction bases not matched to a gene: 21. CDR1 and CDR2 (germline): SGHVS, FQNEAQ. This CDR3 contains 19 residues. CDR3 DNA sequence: TGTGCCAGCACCTCAAGAGCTTATTCGCTAGCGGGGGTTTTAGAGACCCAGTACTTC. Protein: CASTSRAYSLAGVLETQYF.

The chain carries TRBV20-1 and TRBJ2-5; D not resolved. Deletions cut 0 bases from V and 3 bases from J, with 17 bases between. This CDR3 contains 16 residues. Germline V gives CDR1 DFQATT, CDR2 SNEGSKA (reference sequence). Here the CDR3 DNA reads TGCAGTGCTAGAGAACCTCTAGGTAGAAGGGAAGAGACCCAGTACTTC. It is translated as CSAREPLGRREETQYF.

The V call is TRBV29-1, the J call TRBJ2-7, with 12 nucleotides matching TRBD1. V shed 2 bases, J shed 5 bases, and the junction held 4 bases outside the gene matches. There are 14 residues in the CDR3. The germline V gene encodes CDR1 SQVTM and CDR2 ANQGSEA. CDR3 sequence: CSVESGTGGDEQYF. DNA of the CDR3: TGCAGCGTTGAATCAGGGACAGGGGGCGACGAGCAGTACTTC.

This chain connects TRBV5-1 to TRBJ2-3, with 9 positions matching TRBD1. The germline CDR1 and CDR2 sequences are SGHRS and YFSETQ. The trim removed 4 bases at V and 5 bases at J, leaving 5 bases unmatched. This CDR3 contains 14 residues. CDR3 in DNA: TGCGCCAGCAGCCCCGGGACAGGGCAAGATACGCAGTATTTT. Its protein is CASSPGTGQDTQYF.

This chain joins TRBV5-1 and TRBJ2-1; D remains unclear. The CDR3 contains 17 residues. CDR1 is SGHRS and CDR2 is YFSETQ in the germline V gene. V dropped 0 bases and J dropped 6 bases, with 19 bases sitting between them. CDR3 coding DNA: TGCGCCAGCAGCTTGGGGGGTCGCCCTAGTCATGGCAATGAGCAGTTCTTC. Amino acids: CASSLGGRPSHGNEQFF.

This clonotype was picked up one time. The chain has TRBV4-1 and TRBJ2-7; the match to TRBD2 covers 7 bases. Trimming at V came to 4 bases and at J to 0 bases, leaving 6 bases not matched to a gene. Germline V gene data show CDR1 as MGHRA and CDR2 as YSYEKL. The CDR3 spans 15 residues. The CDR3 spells CASSLTSGASYEQYF. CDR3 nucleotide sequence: TGCGCCAGCAGCCTCACGAGCGGGGCCTCCTACGAGCAGTACTTC.

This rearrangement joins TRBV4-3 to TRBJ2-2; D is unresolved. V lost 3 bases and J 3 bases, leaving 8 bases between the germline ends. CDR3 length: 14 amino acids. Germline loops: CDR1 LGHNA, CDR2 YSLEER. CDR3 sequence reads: CASSHIGYTGELFF. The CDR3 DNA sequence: TGCGCCAGCAGCCACATAGGGTACACCGGGGAGCTGTTTTTT.

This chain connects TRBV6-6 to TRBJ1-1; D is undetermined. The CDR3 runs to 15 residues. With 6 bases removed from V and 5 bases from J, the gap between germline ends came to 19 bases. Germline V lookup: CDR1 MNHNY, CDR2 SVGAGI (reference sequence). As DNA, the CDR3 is TGTGCCAGCAGGGATAGTGGAAGAAGTCGAACTGAAGCTTTCTTT. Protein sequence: CASRDSGRSRTEAFF.

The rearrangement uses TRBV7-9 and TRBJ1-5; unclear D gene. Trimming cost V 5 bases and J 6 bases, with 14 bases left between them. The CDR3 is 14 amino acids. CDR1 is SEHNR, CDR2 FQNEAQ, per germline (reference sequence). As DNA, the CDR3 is TGTGCCAGCAGCCCAGGAGAAGAGAGTCAGCCCCAGCATTTT. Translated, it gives CASSPGEESQPQHF.

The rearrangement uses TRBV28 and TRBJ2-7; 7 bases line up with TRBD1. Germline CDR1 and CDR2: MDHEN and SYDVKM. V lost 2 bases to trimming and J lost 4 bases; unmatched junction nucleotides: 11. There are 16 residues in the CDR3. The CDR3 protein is CASSLGIDRVGYEQYF. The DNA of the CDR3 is TGTGCCAGCAGTTTAGGGATAGACAGGGTGGGGTACGAGCAGTACTTC.

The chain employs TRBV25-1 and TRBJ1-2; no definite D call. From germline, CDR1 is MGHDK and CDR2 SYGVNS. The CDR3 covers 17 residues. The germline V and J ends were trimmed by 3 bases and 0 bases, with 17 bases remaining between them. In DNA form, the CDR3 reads TGTGCCAGCAGTGATTCTCCGGGCCGCATAGCTAACTATGGCTACACCTTC. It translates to CASSDSPGRIANYGYTF.

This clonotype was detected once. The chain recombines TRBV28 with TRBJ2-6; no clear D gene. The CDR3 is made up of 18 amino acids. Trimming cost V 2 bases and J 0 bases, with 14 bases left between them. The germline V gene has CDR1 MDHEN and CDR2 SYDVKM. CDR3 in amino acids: CASSLPGLGGSGANVLTF. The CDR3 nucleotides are TGTGCCAGCAGTTTACCCGGTCTCGGTGGCTCTGGGGCCAACGTCCTGACTTTC.

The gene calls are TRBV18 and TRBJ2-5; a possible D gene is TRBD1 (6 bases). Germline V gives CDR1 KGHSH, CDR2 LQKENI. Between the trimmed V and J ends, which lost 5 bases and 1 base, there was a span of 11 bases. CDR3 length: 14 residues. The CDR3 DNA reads TGTGCCAGCTCAGGGGGCAGCTTCCAAGAGACCCAGTACTTC. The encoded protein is CASSGGSFQETQYF.

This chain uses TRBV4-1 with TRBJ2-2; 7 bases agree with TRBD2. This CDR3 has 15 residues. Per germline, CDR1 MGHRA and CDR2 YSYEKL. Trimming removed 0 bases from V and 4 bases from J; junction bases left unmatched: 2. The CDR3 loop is CASSQEGRATGELFF. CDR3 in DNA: TGCGCCAGCAGCCAAGAGGGGAGGGCCACCGGGGAGCTGTTTTTT.

The CDR3 nucleotides are TGCAGTGCCCCAGTCATGGGCGCAGATACGCAGTATTTT. Protein sequence: CSAPVMGADTQYF. The chain recombines TRBV20-1 with TRBJ2-3; D is undetermined. The CDR3 has 13 residues. CDR1 is DFQATT and CDR2 is SNEGSKA in the germline V gene (reference sequence). Deletions cut 6 bases from V and 4 bases from J, with 14 bases between.